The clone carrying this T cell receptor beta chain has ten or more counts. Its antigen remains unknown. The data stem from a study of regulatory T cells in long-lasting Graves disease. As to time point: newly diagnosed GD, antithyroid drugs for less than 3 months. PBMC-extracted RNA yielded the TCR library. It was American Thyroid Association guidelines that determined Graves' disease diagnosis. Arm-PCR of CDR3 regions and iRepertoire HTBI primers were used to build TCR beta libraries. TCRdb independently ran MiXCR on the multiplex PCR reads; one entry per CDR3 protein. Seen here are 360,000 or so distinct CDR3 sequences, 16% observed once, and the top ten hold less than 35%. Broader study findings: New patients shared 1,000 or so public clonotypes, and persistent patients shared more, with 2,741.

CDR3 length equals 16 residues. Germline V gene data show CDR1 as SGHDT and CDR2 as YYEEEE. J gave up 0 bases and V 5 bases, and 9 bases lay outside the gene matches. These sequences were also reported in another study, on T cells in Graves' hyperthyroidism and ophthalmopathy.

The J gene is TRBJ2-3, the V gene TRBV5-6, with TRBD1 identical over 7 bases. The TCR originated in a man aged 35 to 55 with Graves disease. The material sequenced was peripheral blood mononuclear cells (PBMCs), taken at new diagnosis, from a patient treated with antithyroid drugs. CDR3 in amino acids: CASRRERGPSTDTQYF. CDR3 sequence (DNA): TGTGCCAGCAGACGAGAGAGGGGGCCTAGCACAGATACGCAGTATTTT.